Below, 16 T cell receptor beta chains from the same sample are listed, as sequenced in a study of tumor-infiltrating lymphocytes in primary liver carcinoma. Unsorted whole blood supplied the RNA, and germline DNA was extracted too. TCR beta cDNA was made from 500 ng total RNA with a constant-region primer. Three nested multiplex PCR rounds, a slightly modified ARM-PCR method, built the TCR beta libraries. The two initial PCR rounds, around 11 cycles each, used TRBV1-TRBV30 forward and C-beta reverse primers. MiXCR, run by TCRdb on the multiplex PCR reads, gives a single entry per CDR3 protein. The table includes more than 150,000 distinct CDR3 sequences, 50% to 75% detected once. Sample: peripheral blood. The receptor set was obtained from a man aged 35 to 55 with primary liver carcinoma and hepatitis B virus infection.

For this clonotype: The junction shows a germline mismatch at one end, possibly a read error. The chain has TRBV11-2 and TRBJ2-1, with D unresolved. CDR1 is SGHAT and CDR2 is FQNNGV in the germline V gene. The length of the CDR3 is 13 residues. CDR3 in DNA: TGTGCCAACAGCTTACGCAGGTCCAATGAGCAGCTCTTC. This codes for CANSLRRSNEQLF.

As concerns this clonotype: It is likely a read error, because the conserved phenylalanine at the end of the CDR3 is missing. V and J are TRBV4-1 and TRBJ1-2; 8 bases are shared with TRBD1. There are 14 residues in the CDR3. CDR1 is MGHRA and CDR2 is YSYEKL in the germline V gene. This chain's CDR3 is CASSQEQGDYVYTI. Here the CDR3 DNA reads TGCGCCAGCAGCCAAGAACAGGGGGACTATGTCTACACCATC.

Details on this clonotype: Its ends do not fully match the called genes, so a read error is possible. V is TRBV12-3 or TRBV12-4 and J is TRBJ1-3; the D gene is possibly TRBD1 (5 bases). The CDR3 is 14 residues long. The CDR3 DNA follows: TGTGCCAGTTTGGACACTTCCTCTGGAAACATCATATATTTT. Translation gives CASLDTSSGNIIYF.

With regard to this clonotype: This could be a read error, since a much larger clone is one nucleotide away. V usage is TRBV5-1 and J usage is TRBJ2-5; 8 nucleotides align to TRBD1. This CDR3 region has 16 residues. Germline V gene lookup returns CDR1 SGHRS and CDR2 YFSETQ. CDR3 DNA sequence: TGCGCCAGCAGCCGCCCCGGGACAGGAGTCCAAAAGACCCAGTACTTC. This encodes CASSRPGTGVQKTQYF.

The V and J genes are TRBV11-2 and TRBJ2-7; TRBD2 matches at 13 bases. Germline V gives CDR1 SGHAT, CDR2 FQNNGV. The CDR3 is 14 amino acids. V trimming: 7 bases; J trimming: 3 bases; junction bases outside the gene matches: 3. The CDR3 protein is CASNRTSGSYEQYF. CDR3 DNA sequence: TGTGCCAGCAACCGGACTAGCGGGAGCTACGAGCAGTACTTC.

On this clonotype itself: Being one base from a much bigger clone, this may be a read error. This chain uses TRBV11-2 with TRBJ2-1, with D maybe TRBD1 (5 bases). The CDR3 length is 18 residues. Germline V gene data show CDR1 as SGHAT and CDR2 as FQNNGV. Written as DNA, the CDR3 is TGTGCCAGCAGCTTAGGCCGTGGGGCCCCCAGCTCCTACAATGAGCAGTTATTC. Amino acid sequence: CASSLGRGAPSSYNEQLF.

A few counts support this clonotype. A read error may explain this, as a much larger clone is one base away. The chain has TRBV11-2 and TRBJ2-5, with 9 nucleotides matching TRBD1. Germline CDR1 and CDR2: SGHAT and FQNNGV. Germline trimming cut 7 bases from V and 3 bases from J; bases unmatched to any gene: 3. The CDR3 totals 13 residues. The CDR3 region has the DNA TGTGCCAGCACCAGGACAGGGGAAGAGACCCAGTACTTC. As protein: CASTRTGEETQYF. The full variable domain, in which reference TRBV11-2 and TRBJ2-5 provide the parts outside the CDR3, is EAGVAQSPRYKIIEKRQSVAFWCNPISGHATLYWYQQILGQGPKLLIQFQNNGVVDDSQLPKDRFSAERLKGVDSTLKIQPAKLEDSAVYLCASTRTGEETQYFGPGTRLLVL.

V is TRBV5-6 and J is TRBJ2-7; TRBD2 might be the D (6 bases). V was cut by 2 bases and J by 3 bases, with 9 bases left in between. This CDR3 is 13 amino acids long. Germline V lookup: CDR1 SGHDT, CDR2 YYEEEE. CDR3 in amino acids: CASSFGRIYEQYF. CDR3 coding DNA: TGTGCCAGCAGCTTCGGGAGAATCTACGAGCAGTACTTC.

This chain joins TRBV6-1 and TRBJ1-2, with a possible D match to TRBD1 (5 bases). Trimming stripped 7 bases from V and 8 bases from J, with 23 bases between. The germline gives CDR1 MNHNS, CDR2 SASEGT. The CDR3 is 15 residues long. In DNA form, the CDR3 reads TGTGCCAGCACCGAACCGGGACCGATGCGGGAAGGCTACACCTTC. It specifies CASTEPGPMREGYTF.

V gene TRBV28 combines with J gene TRBJ2-3, with 9 bases identical to TRBD2. CDR1 and CDR2 (germline): MDHEN, SYDVKM. This CDR3 has 14 residues. Trimming took 6 bases from V and 6 from J; bases not matched to a gene: 7. CDR3 nucleotide sequence: TGTGCCAGCAGCCTAGGGACTAGCAAGGATACGCAGTATTTT. It yields the protein CASSLGTSKDTQYF.

This clonotype was detected many times. Here the CDR3 reads CASNARGTIYF. In DNA, the CDR3 is TGTGCCAGCAATGCACGGGGTACCATATATTTT. The gene calls are TRBV11-2 and TRBJ1-3; D gene ambiguous. The CDR3 is 11 residues long. Trimming left V 7 bases short and J 10 bases short, with 11 bases between. The germline V gene encodes CDR1 SGHAT and CDR2 FQNNGV.

Note on this clonotype: A much larger clone sits a single nucleotide away, making a read error possible. This chain joins TRBV11-1 and TRBJ2-3; perhaps D is TRBD1 or TRBD2 (5 bases each). Germline CDR1 SGHAT, CDR2 FQDESV (reference sequence). The CDR3 totals 16 residues. V was cut by 7 bases and J by 0 bases, with 17 bases left in between. Written as DNA, the CDR3 is TGTGCCAGCACTTCCTTCGGGGCGCCTAGCACAGATACGCAGTATTTT. It codes for CASTSFGAPSTDTQYF.

The CDR3 bases are TGTGCCAGCAGCTTGCGGGGGGCACCCGAGCAGTACTTC. Its translation is CASSLRGAPEQYF. The genes are TRBV5-4 and TRBJ2-7, with TRBD2 as a possible D gene (7 bases). This CDR3 comprises 13 residues. With 1 base removed from V and 6 bases from J, the gap between germline ends came to 11 bases. The germline V gene encodes CDR1 SGHNT and CDR2 YYREEE (reference sequence).

As for this clonotype: Being one base from a much bigger clone, this may be a read error. This chain joins TRBV10-2 and TRBJ2-6; D possibly corresponds to TRBD2 (6 bases). This CDR3 is 19 amino acids long. V lost 8 bases, J lost 0 bases, and 23 bases lay in between. Per germline, CDR1 WSHSY and CDR2 SAAADI. CDR3 loop: CASGVLPAGSLSGANVLTF. In nucleotides, the CDR3 is TGCGCCAGCGGTGTCCTCCCAGCGGGCTCTCTCTCTGGGGCCAACGTCCTGACTTTC.

This clonotype was detected a few times. V is TRBV4-2 and J is TRBJ1-1; no clear D gene. Germline V gene data show CDR1 as LGHNA and CDR2 as YNFKEQ. Trimming cost V 0 bases and J 1 base, with 15 bases left between them. The CDR3 consists of 17 residues. The DNA of the CDR3 is TGTGCCAGCAGCCAAGACACGAGCCTCGGAGGGAACACTGAAGCTTTCTTT. Translation: CASSQDTSLGGNTEAFF.

This CDR3 reads CASSYGQFQETQYF. For the CDR3, the DNA is TGTGCCAGCAGTTATGGACAGTTCCAAGAGACCCAGTACTTC. The gene calls are TRBV6-6 and TRBJ2-5, with D perhaps matching TRBD1 (6 bases). This CDR3 contains 14 residues. In germline, CDR1 is MNHNY, CDR2 SVGAGI (reference sequence). Trimming removed 3 bases from V and 1 base from J, with 9 bases in between.